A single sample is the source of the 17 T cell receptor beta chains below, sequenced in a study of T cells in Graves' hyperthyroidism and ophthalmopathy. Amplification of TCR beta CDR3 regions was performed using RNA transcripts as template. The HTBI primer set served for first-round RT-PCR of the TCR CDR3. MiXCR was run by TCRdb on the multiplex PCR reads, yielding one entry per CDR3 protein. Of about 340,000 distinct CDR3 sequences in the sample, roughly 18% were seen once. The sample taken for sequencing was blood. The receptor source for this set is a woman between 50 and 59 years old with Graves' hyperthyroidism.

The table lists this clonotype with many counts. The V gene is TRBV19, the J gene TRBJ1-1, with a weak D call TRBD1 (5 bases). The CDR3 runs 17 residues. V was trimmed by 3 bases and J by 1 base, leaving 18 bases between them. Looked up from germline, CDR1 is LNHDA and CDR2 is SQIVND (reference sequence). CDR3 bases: TGTGCCAGTAGTATTCCTCAGGGTAGGGTACCGAACACTGAAGCTTTCTTT. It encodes CASSIPQGRVPNTEAFF.

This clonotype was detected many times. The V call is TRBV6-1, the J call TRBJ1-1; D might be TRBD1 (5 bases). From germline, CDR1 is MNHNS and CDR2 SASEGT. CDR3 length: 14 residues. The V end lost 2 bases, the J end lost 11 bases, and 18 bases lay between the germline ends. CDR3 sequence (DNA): TGTGCCAGCAGTGAAAAGCGGCAGGGCAGCATGGCTTTCTTT. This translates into CASSEKRQGSMAFF.

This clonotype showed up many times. CDR3: CASSSADPRRVGSPGEQFF. The DNA for the CDR3 is TGTGCCAGCAGTTCTGCGGACCCCCGCAGGGTGGGATCACCGGGGGAGCAGTTCTTC. The V gene is TRBV28, the J gene TRBJ2-1, with D perhaps TRBD1 or TRBD2 (5 bases each). CDR1 is MDHEN and CDR2 is SYDVKM in the germline V gene. Deletions cut 4 bases from V and 10 bases from J, with 32 bases between. This CDR3 contains 19 residues.

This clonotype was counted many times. The CDR3 protein is CASSTPRVESYNEQFF. The CDR3 DNA follows: TGTGCCAGCAGTACCCCCAGGGTAGAGTCCTACAATGAGCAGTTCTTC. This sequence joins TRBV28 and TRBJ2-1; D is possibly TRBD1 (5 bases). Per the germline V gene, CDR1 is MDHEN and CDR2 is SYDVKM. There are 16 residues in the CDR3. V lost 5 bases and J lost 1, with 15 bases in between.

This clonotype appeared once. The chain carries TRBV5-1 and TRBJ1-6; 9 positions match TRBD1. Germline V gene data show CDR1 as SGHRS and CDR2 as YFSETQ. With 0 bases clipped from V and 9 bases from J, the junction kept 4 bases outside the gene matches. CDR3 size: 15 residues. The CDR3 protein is CASSLEQGASSPLHF. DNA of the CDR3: TGCGCCAGCAGCTTGGAACAGGGGGCGAGTTCACCCCTCCACTTT. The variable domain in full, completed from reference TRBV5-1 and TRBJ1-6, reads KAGVTQTPRYLIKTRGQQVTLSCSPISGHRSVSWYQQTPGQGLQFLFEYFSETQRNKGNFPGRFSGRQFSNSRSEMNVSTLELGDSALYLCASSLEQGASSPLHFGNGTRLTVT.

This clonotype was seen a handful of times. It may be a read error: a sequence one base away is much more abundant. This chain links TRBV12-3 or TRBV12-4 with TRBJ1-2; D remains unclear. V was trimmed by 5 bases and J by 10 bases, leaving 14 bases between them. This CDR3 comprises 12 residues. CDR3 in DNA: TGTGCCAGCAGTCCCGATTTGGGTGACTACACCTTC. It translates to CASSPDLGDYTF.

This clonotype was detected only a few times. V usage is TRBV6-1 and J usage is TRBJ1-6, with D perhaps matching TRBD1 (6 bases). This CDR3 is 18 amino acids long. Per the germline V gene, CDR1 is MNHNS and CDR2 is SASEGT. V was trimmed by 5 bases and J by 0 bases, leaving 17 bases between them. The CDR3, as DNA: TGTGCCAGCAGTCCACAGGGCCGCAGGTCCTCCTATAATTCACCCCTCCACTTT. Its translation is CASSPQGRRSSYNSPLHF.

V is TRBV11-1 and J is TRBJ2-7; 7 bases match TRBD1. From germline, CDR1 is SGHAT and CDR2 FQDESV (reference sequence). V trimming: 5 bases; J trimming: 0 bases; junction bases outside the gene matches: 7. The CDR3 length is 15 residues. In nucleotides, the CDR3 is TGTGCCAGCAGCGGCCGGGACAGCATCTCCTACGAGCAGTACTTC. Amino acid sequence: CASSGRDSISYEQYF.

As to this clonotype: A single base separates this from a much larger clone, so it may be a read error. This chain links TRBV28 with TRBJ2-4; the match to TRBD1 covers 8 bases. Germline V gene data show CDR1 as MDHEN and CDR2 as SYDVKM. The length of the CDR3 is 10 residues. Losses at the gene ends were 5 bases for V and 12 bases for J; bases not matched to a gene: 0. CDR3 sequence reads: CASSDRGQYF. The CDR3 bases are TGTGCCAGCAGTGACAGGGGTCAGTACTTC.

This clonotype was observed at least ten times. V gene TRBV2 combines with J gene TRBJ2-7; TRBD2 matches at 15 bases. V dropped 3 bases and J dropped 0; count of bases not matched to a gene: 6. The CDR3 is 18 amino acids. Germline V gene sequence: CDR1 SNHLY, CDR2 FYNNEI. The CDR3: CASSEVGTSGRSSYEQYF. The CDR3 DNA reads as TGTGCCAGCAGTGAGGTTGGGACTAGCGGGAGGAGCTCCTACGAGCAGTACTTC. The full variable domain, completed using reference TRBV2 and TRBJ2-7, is EPEVTQTPSHQVTQMGQEVILRCVPISNHLYFYWYRQILGQKVEFLVSFYNNEISEKSEIFDDQFSVERPDGSNFTLKIRSTKLEDSAMYFCASSEVGTSGRSSYEQYFGPGTRLTVT.

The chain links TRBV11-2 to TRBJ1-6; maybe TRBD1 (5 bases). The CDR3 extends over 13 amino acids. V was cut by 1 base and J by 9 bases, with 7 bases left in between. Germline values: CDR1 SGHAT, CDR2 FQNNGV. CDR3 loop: CASSLVGASPLHF. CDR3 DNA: TGTGCCAGCAGCTTAGTCGGGGCTTCACCCCTCCACTTT.

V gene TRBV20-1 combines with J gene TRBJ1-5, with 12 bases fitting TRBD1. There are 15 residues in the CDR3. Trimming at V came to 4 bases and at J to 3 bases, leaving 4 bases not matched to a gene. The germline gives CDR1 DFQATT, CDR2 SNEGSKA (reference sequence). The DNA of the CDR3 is TGCAGTGCTACTCCGGGACAGGGGGCCAATCAGCCCCAGCATTTT. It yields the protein CSATPGQGANQPQHF.

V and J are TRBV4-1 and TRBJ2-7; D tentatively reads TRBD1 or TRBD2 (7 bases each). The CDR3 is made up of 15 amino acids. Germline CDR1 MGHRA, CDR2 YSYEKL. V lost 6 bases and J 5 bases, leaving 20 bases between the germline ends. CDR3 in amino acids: CASSPGGGMGNEQYF. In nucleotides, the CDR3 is TGCGCCAGCAGTCCAGGGGGGGGGATGGGTAACGAGCAGTACTTC.

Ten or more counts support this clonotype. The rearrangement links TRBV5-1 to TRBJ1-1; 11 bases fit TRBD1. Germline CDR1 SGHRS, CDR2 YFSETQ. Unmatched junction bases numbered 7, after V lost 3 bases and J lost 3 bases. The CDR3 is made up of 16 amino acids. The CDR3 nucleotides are TGCGCCAGCAGCTCGGGACAGGGGGGTGGCGACACTGAAGCTTTCTTT. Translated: CASSSGQGGGDTEAFF.

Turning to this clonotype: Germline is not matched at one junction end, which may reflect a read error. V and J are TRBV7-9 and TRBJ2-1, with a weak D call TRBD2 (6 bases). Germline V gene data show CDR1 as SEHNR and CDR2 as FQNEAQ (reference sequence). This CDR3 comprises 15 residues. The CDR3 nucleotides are TGTGCCAGCAGCTCCGCGGGGAACTCCCACAATGAGCAGTTCTTC. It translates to CASSSAGNSHNEQFF.

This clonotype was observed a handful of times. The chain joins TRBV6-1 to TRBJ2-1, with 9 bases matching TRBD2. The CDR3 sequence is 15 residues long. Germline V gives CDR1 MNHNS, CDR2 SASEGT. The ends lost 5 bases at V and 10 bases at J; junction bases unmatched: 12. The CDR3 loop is CASSSPGLALSEQFF. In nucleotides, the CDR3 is TGTGCCAGCAGTTCTCCGGGACTAGCCTTGAGCGAGCAGTTCTTC.

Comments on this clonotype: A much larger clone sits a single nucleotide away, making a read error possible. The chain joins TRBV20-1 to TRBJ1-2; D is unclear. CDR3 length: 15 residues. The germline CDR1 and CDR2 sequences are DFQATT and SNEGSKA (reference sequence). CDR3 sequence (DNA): TGCAGTACTAGAGATGGGTCAGGCGCTCACTATGGCTACACCTTC. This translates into CSTRDGSGAHYGYTF.